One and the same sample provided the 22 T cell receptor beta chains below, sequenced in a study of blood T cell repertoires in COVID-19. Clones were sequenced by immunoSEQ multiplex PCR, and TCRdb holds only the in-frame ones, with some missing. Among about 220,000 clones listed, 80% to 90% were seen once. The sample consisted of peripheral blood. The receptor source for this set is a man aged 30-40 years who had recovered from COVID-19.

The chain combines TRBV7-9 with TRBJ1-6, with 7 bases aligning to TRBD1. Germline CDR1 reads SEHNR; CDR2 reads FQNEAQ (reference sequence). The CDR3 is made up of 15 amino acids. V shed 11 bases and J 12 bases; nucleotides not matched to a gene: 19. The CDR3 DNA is TGTGCCGAGACCCCTGAGGGGGCAGGTAGGGGACCCCTCCACTTT. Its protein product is CAETPEGAGRGPLHF. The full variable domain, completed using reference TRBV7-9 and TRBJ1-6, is DTGVSQNPRHKITKRGQNVTFRCDPISEHNRLYWYRQTLGQGPEFLTYFQNEAQLEKSRLLSDRFSAERPKGSFSTLEIQRTEQGDSAMYLCAETPEGAGRGPLHFGNGTRLTVT.

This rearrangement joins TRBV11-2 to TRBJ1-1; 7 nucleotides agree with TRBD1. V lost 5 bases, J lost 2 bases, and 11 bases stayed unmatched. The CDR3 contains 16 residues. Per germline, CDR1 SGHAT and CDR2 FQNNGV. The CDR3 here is CASSIGIQGLNTEAFF. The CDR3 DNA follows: TGTGCCAGCAGCATAGGGATACAGGGGCTAAACACTGAAGCTTTCTTT.

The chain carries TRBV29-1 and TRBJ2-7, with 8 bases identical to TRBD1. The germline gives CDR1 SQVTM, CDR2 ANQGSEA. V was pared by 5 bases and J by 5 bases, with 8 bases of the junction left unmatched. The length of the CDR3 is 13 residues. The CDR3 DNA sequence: TGCAGCGTTTTGGGCCAGGGGGCGAACGAGCAGTACTTC. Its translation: CSVLGQGANEQYF.

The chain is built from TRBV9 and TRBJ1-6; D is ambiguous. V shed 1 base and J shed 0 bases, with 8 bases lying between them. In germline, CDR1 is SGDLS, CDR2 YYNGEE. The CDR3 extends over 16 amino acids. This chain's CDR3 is CASSVRPSSYNSPLHF. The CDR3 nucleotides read TGTGCCAGCAGCGTAAGGCCTAGCTCCTATAATTCACCCCTCCACTTT.

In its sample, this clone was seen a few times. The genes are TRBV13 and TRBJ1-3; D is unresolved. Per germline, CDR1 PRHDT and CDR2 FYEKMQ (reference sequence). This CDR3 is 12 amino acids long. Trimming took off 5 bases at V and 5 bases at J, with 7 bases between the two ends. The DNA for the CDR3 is TGTGCCAGCAGCATTGACAGAAACACCATATATTTT. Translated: CASSIDRNTIYF. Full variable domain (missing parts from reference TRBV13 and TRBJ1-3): AAGVIQSPRHLIKEKRETATLKCYPIPRHDTVYWYQQGPGQDPQFLISFYEKMQSDKGSIPDRFSAQQFSDYHSELNMSSLELGDSALYFCASSIDRNTIYFGEGSWLTVV.

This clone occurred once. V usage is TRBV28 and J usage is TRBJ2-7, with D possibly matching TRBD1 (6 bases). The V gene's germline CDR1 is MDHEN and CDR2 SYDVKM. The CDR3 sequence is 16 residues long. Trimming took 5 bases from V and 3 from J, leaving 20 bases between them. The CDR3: CASSGGQGRILYEQYF. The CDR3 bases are TGTGCCAGCAGTGGGGGCCAGGGACGGATACTCTACGAGCAGTACTTC. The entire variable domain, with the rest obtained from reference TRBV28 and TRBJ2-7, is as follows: DVKVTQSSRYLVKRTGEKVFLECVQDMDHENMFWYRQDPGLGLRLIYFSYDVKMKEKGDIPEGYSVSREKKERFSLILESASTNQTSMYLCASSGGQGRILYEQYFGPGTRLTVT.

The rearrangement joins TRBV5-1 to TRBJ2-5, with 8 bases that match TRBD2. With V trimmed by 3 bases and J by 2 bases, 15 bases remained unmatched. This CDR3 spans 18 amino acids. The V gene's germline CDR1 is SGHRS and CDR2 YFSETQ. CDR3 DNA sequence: TGCGCCAGCAGCTCCCGACTAGCGTCTAGGGTATGGCAAGAGACCCAGTACTTC. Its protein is CASSSRLASRVWQETQYF.

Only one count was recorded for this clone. DNA for the CDR3: TGTGCCAGCAGCTTAGGCCAGAACAATGAGCAGTTCTTC. Translation: CASSLGQNNEQFF. The J gene is TRBJ2-1, the V gene TRBV11-2; no firm D call. The CDR3 totals 13 residues. Trimming took off 1 base at V and 5 bases at J, with 6 bases between the two ends. Germline-derived CDR1 and CDR2 are SGHAT and FQNNGV. Looking up the rest from reference TRBV11-2 and TRBJ2-1 gives the full variable domain: EAGVAQSPRYKIIEKRQSVAFWCNPISGHATLYWYQQILGQGPKLLIQFQNNGVVDDSQLPKDRFSAERLKGVDSTLKIQPAKLEDSAVYLCASSLGQNNEQFFGPGTRLTVL.

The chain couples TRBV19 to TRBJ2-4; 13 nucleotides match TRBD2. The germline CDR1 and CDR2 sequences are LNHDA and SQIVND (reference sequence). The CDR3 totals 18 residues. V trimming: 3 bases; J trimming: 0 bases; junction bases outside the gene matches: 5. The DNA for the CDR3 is TGTGCCAGTAGTATCGGGACTAGCGGGGCTCTAGCCAAAAACATTCAGTACTTC. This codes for CASSIGTSGALAKNIQYF.

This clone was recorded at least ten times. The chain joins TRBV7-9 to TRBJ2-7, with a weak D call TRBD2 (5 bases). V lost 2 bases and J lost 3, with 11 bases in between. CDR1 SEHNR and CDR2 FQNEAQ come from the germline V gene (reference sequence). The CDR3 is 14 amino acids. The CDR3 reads CASSLSADHYEQYF. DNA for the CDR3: TGTGCCAGCAGCTTATCAGCGGATCACTACGAGCAGTACTTC.

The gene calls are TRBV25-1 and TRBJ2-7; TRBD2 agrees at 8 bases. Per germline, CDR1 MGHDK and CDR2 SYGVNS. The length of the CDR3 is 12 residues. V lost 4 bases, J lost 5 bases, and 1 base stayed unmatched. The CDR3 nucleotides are TGTGCCAGCAGTGCGGGGGGGCACGAGCAGTACTTC. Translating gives CASSAGGHEQYF.

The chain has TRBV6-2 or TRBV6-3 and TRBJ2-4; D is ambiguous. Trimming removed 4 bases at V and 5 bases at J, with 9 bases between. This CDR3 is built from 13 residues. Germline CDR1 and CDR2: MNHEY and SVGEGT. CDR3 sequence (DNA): TGTGCCAGCAGTTCACATAACGAAAACATTCAGTACTTC. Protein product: CASSSHNENIQYF.

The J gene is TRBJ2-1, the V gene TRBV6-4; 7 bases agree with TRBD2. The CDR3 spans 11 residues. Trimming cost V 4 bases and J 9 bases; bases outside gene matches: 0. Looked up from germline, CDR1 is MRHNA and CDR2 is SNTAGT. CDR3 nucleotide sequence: TGTGCCAGCAGTGGGGGGGGTGAGCAGTTCTTC. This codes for CASSGGGEQFF.

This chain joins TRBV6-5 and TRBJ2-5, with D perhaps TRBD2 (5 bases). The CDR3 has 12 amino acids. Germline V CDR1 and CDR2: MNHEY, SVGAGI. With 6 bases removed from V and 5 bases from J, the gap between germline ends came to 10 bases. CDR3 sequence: CASRPGLETQYF. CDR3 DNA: TGTGCCAGCAGACCGGGGTTGGAGACCCAGTACTTC.

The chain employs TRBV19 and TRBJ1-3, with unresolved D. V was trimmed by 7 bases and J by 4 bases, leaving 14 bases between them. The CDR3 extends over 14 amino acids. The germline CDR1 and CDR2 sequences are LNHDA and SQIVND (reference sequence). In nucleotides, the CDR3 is TGTGCCAGTAAAAGTTTGGGCTCGGGAAACACCATATATTTT. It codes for CASKSLGSGNTIYF.

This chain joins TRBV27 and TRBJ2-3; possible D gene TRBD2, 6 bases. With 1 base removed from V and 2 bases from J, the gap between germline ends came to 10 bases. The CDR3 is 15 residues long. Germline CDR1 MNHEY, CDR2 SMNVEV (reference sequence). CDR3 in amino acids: CASSLLGTLTDTQYF. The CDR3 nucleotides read TGTGCCAGCAGTTTATTGGGGACTCTCACAGATACGCAGTATTTT.

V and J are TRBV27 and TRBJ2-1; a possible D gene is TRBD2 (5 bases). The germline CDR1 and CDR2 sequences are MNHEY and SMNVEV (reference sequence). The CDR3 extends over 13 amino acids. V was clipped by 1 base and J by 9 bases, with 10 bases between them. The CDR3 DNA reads TGTGCCAGCAGTTTATTGGTTGGGAGTGAGCAGTTCTTC. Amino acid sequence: CASSLLVGSEQFF.

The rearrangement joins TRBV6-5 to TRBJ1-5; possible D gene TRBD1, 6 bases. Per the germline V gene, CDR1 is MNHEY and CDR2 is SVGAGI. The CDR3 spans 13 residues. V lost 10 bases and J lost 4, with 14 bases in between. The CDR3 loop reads CAITRGGNQPQHF. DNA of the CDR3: TGTGCCATCACCAGGGGTGGAAATCAGCCCCAGCATTTT.

The CDR3 here is CASRETAPKETQYF. DNA of the CDR3: TGTGCCAGCAGGGAGACAGCACCTAAAGAGACCCAGTACTTC. The V gene is TRBV2, the J gene TRBJ2-5; perhaps TRBD1 as D (5 bases). Germline CDR1 SNHLY, CDR2 FYNNEI. This CDR3 comprises 14 residues. Trimming cost V 6 bases and J 3 bases, with 14 bases left between them.

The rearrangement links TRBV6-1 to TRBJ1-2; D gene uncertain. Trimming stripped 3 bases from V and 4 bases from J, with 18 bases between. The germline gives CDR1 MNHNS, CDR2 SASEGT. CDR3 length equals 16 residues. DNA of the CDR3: TGTGCCAGCAGTGAGGCCAGCGGCTCCTTATCCTATGGCTACACCTTC. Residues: CASSEASGSLSYGYTF.

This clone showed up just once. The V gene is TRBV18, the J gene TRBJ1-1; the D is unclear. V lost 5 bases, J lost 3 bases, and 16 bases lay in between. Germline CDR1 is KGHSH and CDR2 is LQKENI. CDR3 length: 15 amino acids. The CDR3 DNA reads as TGTGCCAGCTCAGCTGCGTCCGGGAGGGACACTGAAGCTTTCTTT. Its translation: CASSAASGRDTEAFF.

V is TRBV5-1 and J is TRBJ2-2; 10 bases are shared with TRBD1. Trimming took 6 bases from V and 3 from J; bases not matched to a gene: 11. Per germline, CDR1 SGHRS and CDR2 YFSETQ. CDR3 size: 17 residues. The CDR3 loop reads CASKKTGGDADTGELFF. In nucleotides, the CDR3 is TGCGCCAGCAAAAAGACAGGGGGCGACGCGGACACCGGGGAGCTGTTTTTT.